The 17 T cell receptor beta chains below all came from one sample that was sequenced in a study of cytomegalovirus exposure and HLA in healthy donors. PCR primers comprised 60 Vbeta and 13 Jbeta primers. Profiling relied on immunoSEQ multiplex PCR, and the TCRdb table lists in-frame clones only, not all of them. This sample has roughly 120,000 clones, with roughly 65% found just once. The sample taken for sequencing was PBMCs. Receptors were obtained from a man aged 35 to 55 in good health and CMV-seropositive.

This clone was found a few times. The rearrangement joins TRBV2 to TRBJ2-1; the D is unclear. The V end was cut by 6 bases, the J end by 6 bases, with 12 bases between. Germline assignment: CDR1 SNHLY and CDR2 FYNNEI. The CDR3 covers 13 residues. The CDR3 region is CASRASSFNEQFF. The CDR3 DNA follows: TGTGCCAGCAGGGCCTCATCTTTCAATGAGCAGTTCTTC.

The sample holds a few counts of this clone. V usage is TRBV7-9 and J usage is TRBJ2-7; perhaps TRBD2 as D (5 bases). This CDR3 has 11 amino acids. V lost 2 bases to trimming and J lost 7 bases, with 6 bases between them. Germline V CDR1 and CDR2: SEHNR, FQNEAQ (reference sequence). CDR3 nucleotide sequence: TGTGCCAGCAGCTTACGAGGGGAGCAGTACTTC. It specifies CASSLRGEQYF.

The CDR3, as DNA: TGTGCCAGAAGCTTGGGACTAGCGGGGGCCCTCTACAATGAGCAGTTCTTC. As protein: CARSLGLAGALYNEQFF. The chain combines TRBV5-3 with TRBJ2-1; 12 nucleotides align to TRBD2. TRBV5-3 is annotated as an ORF whose role is uncertain. The CDR3 is 17 residues long. J lost 3 bases, V lost 0 bases, and 4 bases had no gene match.

The CDR3 DNA follows: TGCGCCAGCAGCGGGAGGGGTTCATGGCCTAACTATGGCTACACCTTC. Translation: CASSGRGSWPNYGYTF. V gene TRBV5-1 combines with J gene TRBJ1-2, with D tentatively TRBD1 (5 bases). CDR3 size: 16 residues. Germline assignment: CDR1 SGHRS and CDR2 YFSETQ. V dropped 4 bases and J dropped 0 bases, with 16 bases sitting between them.

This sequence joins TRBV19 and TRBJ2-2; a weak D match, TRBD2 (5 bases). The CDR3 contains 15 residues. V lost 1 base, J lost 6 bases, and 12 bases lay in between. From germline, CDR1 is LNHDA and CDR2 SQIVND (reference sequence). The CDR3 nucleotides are TGTGCCAGTAGTATAGTAGGAGGCCAGTCCGGGGAGCTGTTTTTT. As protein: CASSIVGGQSGELFF. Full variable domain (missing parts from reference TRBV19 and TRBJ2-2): DGGITQSPKYLFRKEGQNVTLSCEQNLNHDAMYWYRQDPGQGLRLIYYSQIVNDFQKGDIAEGYSVSREKKESFPLTVTSAQKNPTAFYLCASSIVGGQSGELFFGEGSRLTVL.

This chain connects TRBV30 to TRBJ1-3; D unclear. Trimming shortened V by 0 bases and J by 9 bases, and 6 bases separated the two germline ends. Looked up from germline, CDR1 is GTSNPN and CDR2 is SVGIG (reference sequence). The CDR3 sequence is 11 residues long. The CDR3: CAWSVRGTIYF. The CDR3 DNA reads TGTGCCTGGAGTGTACGGGGCACCATATATTTT.

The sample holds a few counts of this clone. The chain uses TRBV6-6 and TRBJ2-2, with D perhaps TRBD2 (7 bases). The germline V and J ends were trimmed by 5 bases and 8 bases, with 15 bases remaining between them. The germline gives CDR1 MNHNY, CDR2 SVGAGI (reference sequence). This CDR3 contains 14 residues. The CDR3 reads CASSTGGGRGELFF. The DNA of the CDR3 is TGTGCCAGCAGTACCGGCGGGGGCCGGGGGGAGCTGTTTTTT.

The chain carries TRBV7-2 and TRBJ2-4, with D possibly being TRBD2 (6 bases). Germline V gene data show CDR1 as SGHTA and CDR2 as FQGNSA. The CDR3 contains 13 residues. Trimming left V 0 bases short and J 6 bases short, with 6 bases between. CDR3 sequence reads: CASSLAGGNIQYF. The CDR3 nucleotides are TGTGCCAGCAGCTTAGCGGGAGGAAACATTCAGTACTTC.

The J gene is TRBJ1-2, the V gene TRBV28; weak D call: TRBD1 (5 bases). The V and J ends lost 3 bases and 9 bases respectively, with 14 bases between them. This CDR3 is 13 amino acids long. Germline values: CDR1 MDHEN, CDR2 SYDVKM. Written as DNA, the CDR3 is TGTGCCAGCAGTTTTTTTGGGGGGGACCGCTACACCTTC. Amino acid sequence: CASSFFGGDRYTF.

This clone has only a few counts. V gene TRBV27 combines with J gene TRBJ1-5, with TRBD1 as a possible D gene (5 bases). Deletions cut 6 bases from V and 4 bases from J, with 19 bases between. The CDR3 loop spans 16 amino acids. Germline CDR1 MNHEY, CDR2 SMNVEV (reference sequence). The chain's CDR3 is CASSDGGGWINQPQHF. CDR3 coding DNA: TGTGCCAGCAGCGATGGGGGGGGTTGGATTAATCAGCCCCAGCATTTT.

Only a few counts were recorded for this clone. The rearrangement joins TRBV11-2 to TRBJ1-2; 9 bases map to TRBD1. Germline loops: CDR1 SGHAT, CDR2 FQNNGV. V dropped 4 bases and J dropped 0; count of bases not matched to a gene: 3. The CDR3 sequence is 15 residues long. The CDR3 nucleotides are TGTGCCAGCAGCTGGGGACAGGGCACTAACTATGGCTACACCTTC. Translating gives CASSWGQGTNYGYTF.

The CDR3 spells CAWSPRDRVVQETQYF. CDR3 DNA: TGTGCCTGGAGCCCGAGGGACAGGGTGGTTCAGGAGACCCAGTACTTC. The chain carries TRBV30 and TRBJ2-5, with 9 nucleotides matching TRBD1. V was pared by 3 bases and J by 5 bases, with 13 bases of the junction left unmatched. CDR1 is GTSNPN and CDR2 is SVGIG in the germline V gene (reference sequence). CDR3 length: 16 amino acids.

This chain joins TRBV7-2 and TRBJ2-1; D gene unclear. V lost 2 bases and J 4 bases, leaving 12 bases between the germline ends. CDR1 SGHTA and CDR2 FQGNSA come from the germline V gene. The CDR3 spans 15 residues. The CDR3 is CASSLRRTSYNEQFF. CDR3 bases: TGTGCCAGCAGCTTAAGGAGAACCAGTTACAATGAGCAGTTCTTC.

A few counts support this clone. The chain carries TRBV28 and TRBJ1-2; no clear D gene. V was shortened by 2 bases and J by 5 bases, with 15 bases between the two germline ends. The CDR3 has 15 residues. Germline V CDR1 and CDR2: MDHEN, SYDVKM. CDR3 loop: CASSLATSRGYGYTF. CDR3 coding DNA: TGTGCCAGCAGTTTAGCCACCTCGCGGGGTTATGGCTACACCTTC.

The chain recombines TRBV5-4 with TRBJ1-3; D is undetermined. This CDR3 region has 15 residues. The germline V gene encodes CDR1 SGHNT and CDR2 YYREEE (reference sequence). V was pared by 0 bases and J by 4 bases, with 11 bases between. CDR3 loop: CASSLELPEGNTIYF. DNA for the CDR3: TGTGCCAGCAGCTTGGAACTGCCGGAGGGAAACACCATATATTTT.

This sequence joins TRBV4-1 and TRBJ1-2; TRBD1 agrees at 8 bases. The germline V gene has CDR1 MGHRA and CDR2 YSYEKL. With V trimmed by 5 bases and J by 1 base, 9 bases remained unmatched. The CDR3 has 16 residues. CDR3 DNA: TGCGCCAGCAGCGCAAAGACAGGGGTCGATAACTATGGCTACACCTTC. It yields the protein CASSAKTGVDNYGYTF.

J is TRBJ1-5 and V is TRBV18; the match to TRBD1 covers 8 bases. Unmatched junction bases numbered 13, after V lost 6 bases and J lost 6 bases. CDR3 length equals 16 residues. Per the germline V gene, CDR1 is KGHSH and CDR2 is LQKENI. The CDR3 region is CASSSSLDRVSQPQHF. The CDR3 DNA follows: TGTGCCAGCTCGTCCAGTTTGGACAGGGTGAGTCAGCCCCAGCATTTT. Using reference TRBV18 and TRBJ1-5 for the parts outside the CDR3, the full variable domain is NAGVMQNPRHLVRRRGQEARLRCSPMKGHSHVYWYRQLPEEGLKFMVYLQKENIIDESGMPKERFSAEFPKEGPSILRIQQVVRGDSAAYFCASSSSLDRVSQPQHFGDGTRLSIL.